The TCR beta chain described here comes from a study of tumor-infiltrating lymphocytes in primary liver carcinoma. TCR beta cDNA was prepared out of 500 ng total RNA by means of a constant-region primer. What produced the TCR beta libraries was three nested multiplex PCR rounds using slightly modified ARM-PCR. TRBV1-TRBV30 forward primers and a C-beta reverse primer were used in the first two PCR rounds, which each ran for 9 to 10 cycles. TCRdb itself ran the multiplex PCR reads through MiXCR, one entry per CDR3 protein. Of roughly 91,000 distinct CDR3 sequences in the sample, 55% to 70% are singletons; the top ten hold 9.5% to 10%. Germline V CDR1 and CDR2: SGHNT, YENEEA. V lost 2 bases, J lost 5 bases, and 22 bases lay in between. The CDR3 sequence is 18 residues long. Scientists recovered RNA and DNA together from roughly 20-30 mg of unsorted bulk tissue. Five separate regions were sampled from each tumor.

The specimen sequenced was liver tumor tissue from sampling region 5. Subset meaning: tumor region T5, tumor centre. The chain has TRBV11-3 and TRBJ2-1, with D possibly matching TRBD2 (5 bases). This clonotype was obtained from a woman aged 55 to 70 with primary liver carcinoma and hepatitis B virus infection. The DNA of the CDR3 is TGTGCCAGCAGCTTATGTCAAGGCGCGAGGGCCGGCCACAATGAGCAGTTCTTC. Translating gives CASSLCQGARAGHNEQFF.